Listed below are T cell receptor beta chains from one sample, sequenced in a study of immune evolution from preneoplasia to lung adenocarcinoma. Some clones are missing from TCRdb's copy, which holds only in-frame ones; the method was immunoSEQ multiplex PCR. This sample carries a few thousand clones, 70% to 75% of them seen once, and the ten largest clones take roughly 9.4%. The specimen sequenced was FFPE lung adenocarcinoma in situ tissue. These receptors originate from a person aged 60-79 years with lung adenocarcinoma. Each CDR3 is given with its conserved first and last residue. D genes are given only for firm matches. Only some rows state a clone size, as once, few, many or a class for expanded clones.

CDR3 length	V gene	D gene	clone size	J gene	CDR3 DNA	CDR3 protein
22	TRBV18	TRBD2	once	TRBJ2-6	TGTGCCAGCTCACCACCGAGCGGGCGGGGGGGCCCTACTAGCTCTGGGGCCAACGTCCTGACTTTC	CASSPPSGRGGPTSSGANVLTF
13	TRBV27	NA	NA	TRBJ1-2	TGTGCCAGCAGTACCCAGAAAAACTATGGCTACACCTTC	CASSTQKNYGYTF
14	TRBV2	TRBD2	NA	TRBJ2-5	TGTGCCAGCACCTCCACGGGGAGGGTGGAGACCCAGTACTTC	CASTSTGRVETQYF
13	TRBV6-5	NA	NA	TRBJ2-7	TGTGCCAGCAGTTACGGGGAAGACTACGAGCAGTACTTC	CASSYGEDYEQYF
14	TRBV6-5	NA	NA	TRBJ2-2	TGTGCCAGCAGTGAACCGGGCTCCACCGGGGAGCTGTTTTTT	CASSEPGSTGELFF
17	TRBV28	TRBD1	NA	TRBJ1-2	TGTGCCAGCAGTTTCATCGGGACAGGATACACTAACTATGGCTACACCTTC	CASSFIGTGYTNYGYTF
18	TRBV5-1	TRBD2	NA	TRBJ2-5	TGCGCCAGCAGCTTGGCAAGTGGGATTAGCGGGGGACAGGAGACCCAGTACTTC	CASSLASGISGGQETQYF
14	TRBV6-6	NA	NA	TRBJ1-6	TGTGCCAGCAGTTACTCCGAGGGAAATTCACCCCTCCACTTT	CASSYSEGNSPLHF
11	TRBV11-3	NA	few	TRBJ2-3	TGTGCCAGCAGCTTATATGATACGCAGTATTTT	CASSLYDTQYF
15	TRBV9	NA	NA	TRBJ2-5	TGTGCCAGCAGCCCAGTCGGGGGTTCCCAAGAGACCCAGTACTTC	CASSPVGGSQETQYF
14	TRBV19	TRBD1	NA	TRBJ1-2	TGTGCCAGTAGTATCGCAGGGGGTGTCTATGGCTACACCTTC	CASSIAGGVYGYTF
14	TRBV28	NA	few	TRBJ1-6	TGTGCCAGCAGGCCGGACTCCTATAATTCACCCCTCCACTTT	CASRPDSYNSPLHF
14	TRBV11-3	NA	NA	TRBJ2-2	TGTGCCAGCAGGGGCGGGCCGAACACCGGGGAGCTGTTTTTT	CASRGGPNTGELFF
18	TRBV28	TRBD2	few	TRBJ2-5	TGTGCCAGCAGTTTCCTCAATGGGCGGGAGGAGGGTCCAGAGACCCAGTACTTC	CASSFLNGREEGPETQYF
13	TRBV5-1	NA	NA	TRBJ1-6	TGCGCCAGGATACGAGCCCCGGGTTCACCCCTCCACTTT	CARIRAPGSPLHF
16	TRBV25-1	TRBD1	NA	TRBJ1-1	TGTGCCAGCAGTGAATACCCAGGGGGCTTGATAACTGAAGCTTTCTTT	CASSEYPGGLITEAFF
14	TRBV5-5	NA	few	TRBJ1-1	TGTGCCAGCAGCTTCGAGGGCACGAACACTGAAGCTTTCTTT	CASSFEGTNTEAFF
15	TRBV11-2	TRBD1	NA	TRBJ2-3	TGTGCCAGCAGCGCCACAGGGGCCATATCGGATACGCAGTATTTT	CASSATGAISDTQYF
13	TRBV5-6	TRBD2	NA	TRBJ2-5	TGTGCCAGCAGCATAGCGGGGCAAGAGACCCAGTACTTC	CASSIAGQETQYF
14	TRBV7-2	NA	NA	TRBJ2-4	TGTGCCAGCAGCTTGGGTCTAGCCAAAAACATTCAGTACTTC	CASSLGLAKNIQYF
13	TRBV10-3	TRBD1	NA	TRBJ1-1	TGTGCCATCAGTGGGACAGGGGACGTTGAAGCTTTCTTT	CAISGTGDVEAFF
15	TRBV7-9	NA	NA	TRBJ1-5	TGTGCCAGCAGCTCCGGGGGCGACGGCAATCAGCCCCAGCATTTT	CASSSGGDGNQPQHF
19	TRBV5-6	TRBD1	NA	TRBJ2-2	TGTGCCAGCAGCTTGCCCTCTCCGGGCCCGGGACAGGGGGCCGGGGAGCTGTTTTTT	CASSLPSPGPGQGAGELFF
23	TRBV18	TRBD2	NA	TRBJ2-7	TGTGCCAGCTCACCACCGTCCGGTAGCGGGGGGGCGTATAGGGTCCCTCCAGCTTACGAGCAGTACTTC	CASSPPSGSGGAYRVPPAYEQYF
13	TRBV2	TRBD1	NA	TRBJ1-2	TGTGCCAGCCGGGACAGGAATACGGATGGCTACACCTTC	CASRDRNTDGYTF
13	TRBV6-6	NA	NA	TRBJ1-2	TGTGCCAGCAGTCTGACGGCTAACTATGGCTACACCTTC	CASSLTANYGYTF
12	TRBV5-6	NA	few	TRBJ2-3	TGTGCCAGCAGCCCTCCCTGGAATACGCAGTATTTT	CASSPPWNTQYF
13	TRBV7-2	NA	NA	TRBJ1-2	TGTGCCAGCAGCTTATCAGAGGACGGTGGCTACACCTTC	CASSLSEDGGYTF
15	TRBV7-2	NA	NA	TRBJ2-1	TGTGCCAGCAGGATAACAGCGGCCTCCTACAATGAGCAGTTCTTC	CASRITAASYNEQFF
15	TRBV6-5	NA	NA	TRBJ1-3	TGTGCCAGCAGTTACGGTCAGGGCTCTGGAAACACCATATATTTT	CASSYGQGSGNTIYF
15	TRBV9	TRBD2	NA	TRBJ2-1	TGTGCCAGCAGCGCTAGCGGGAGCTCCTACAATGAGCAGTTCTTC	CASSASGSSYNEQFF
12	TRBV2	NA	NA	TRBJ2-7	TGTGCCAGCAGTGGACGGCCCTACGAGCAGTACTTC	CASSGRPYEQYF
15	TRBV5-1	TRBD1	NA	TRBJ1-2	TGCGCCAGCAGCTTGGGACAGGGACTTGCCGCCCGGGGCACCTTC	CASSLGQGLAARGTF
14	TRBV7-6	TRBD1	few	TRBJ1-1	TGTGCCAGCAGCCGACAGGGGCTGAACACTGAAGCTTTCTTT	CASSRQGLNTEAFF
15	TRBV6-5	NA	few	TRBJ1-6	TGTGCCAGCAGACTCGAACAGAACCTTAATTCACCCCTCCACTTT	CASRLEQNLNSPLHF
16	TRBV4-1	NA	NA	TRBJ2-3	TGCGCCAGCAGGCAGATCTTAAGTGTCGGCACAGATACGCAGTATTTT	CASRQILSVGTDTQYF
14	TRBV7-3	NA	NA	TRBJ2-1	TGTGCCAGCAGCTTACAGGACAGAGACAATGAGCAGTTCTTC	CASSLQDRDNEQFF
13	TRBV30	TRBD1	NA	TRBJ1-1	TGTGCCTGGATGACAGGGGGCTTCGGTGAAGCTTTCTTT	CAWMTGGFGEAFF
14	TRBV5-5	NA	once	TRBJ1-5	TGTGCCAGCAGCTTGGGGAGCTGGAATCAGCCCCAGCATTTT	CASSLGSWNQPQHF
15	TRBV28	TRBD1	few	TRBJ2-7	TGTGCCAGCAGTTCGACTACGACAGGGGGCTACGAGCAGTACTTC	CASSSTTTGGYEQYF
14	TRBV5-1	NA	few	TRBJ2-5	TGCGCCAGCAGGCCTGCCCAGGCCCAAGAGACCCAGTACTTC	CASRPAQAQETQYF
15	TRBV7-9	TRBD1	NA	TRBJ2-7	TGTGCCAGCAGCTTGGGGACGACAGGGGGCTACGAGCAGTACTTC	CASSLGTTGGYEQYF
14	TRBV10-3	NA	NA	TRBJ2-7	TGTGCCATCAGTTCGGGACATGGGGCCTACGAGCAGTACTTC	CAISSGHGAYEQYF
14	TRBV11-2	TRBD1	few	TRBJ2-7	TGTGCCAGCAGCTCCGGGACAGGGATGTACGAGCAGTACTTC	CASSSGTGMYEQYF
16	TRBV6-5	NA	NA	TRBJ1-2	TGTGCCAGCAGTTACTTATTCGGGGATTCCGGCTATGGCTACACCTTC	CASSYLFGDSGYGYTF
18	TRBV27	TRBD2	NA	TRBJ2-3	TGTGCCAGCAGCCAAACTAGCGGGGGGGCCGGTTTTACAGATACGCAGTATTTT	CASSQTSGGAGFTDTQYF
14	TRBV5-6	NA	NA	TRBJ1-5	TGTGCCAGCAGCTTTTGGGACAGCAATCAGCCCCAGCATTTT	CASSFWDSNQPQHF
15	TRBV7-7	NA	NA	TRBJ2-3	TGTGCTAGCAGCTTAGGCCCGGACATTACAGATACGCAGTATTTT	CASSLGPDITDTQYF
14	TRBV5-1	TRBD1	NA	TRBJ1-2	TGCGCCAGCAGCACCCTGACAGGGGTGGATGGCTACACCTTC	CASSTLTGVDGYTF
15	TRBV5-1	NA	NA	TRBJ2-1	TGCGCCAGCTGTAGGGGGGGGGACTCCTACAATGAGCAGTTCTTC	CASCRGGDSYNEQFF
15	TRBV2	TRBD1	NA	TRBJ2-1	TGTGCCAGCAGTGAACGGGGATGGCAGGGGGTCTGGCAGTTCTTC	CASSERGWQGVWQFF
16	TRBV27	NA	once	TRBJ1-6	TGTGCCAGCAGTTTATTGGGGACCACGCGTAATTCACCCCTCCACTTT	CASSLLGTTRNSPLHF
14	TRBV6-5	NA	few	TRBJ2-3	TGTGCCACCCGGTCCCCGGGCCGCACAGATACGCAGTATTTT	CATRSPGRTDTQYF
14	TRBV7-7	NA	NA	TRBJ2-2	TGTGCTATCCGGCCTTTTACTAACACCGGGGAGCTGTTTTTT	CAIRPFTNTGELFF
15	TRBV9	TRBD2	few	TRBJ2-5	TGTGCCAGCAGTGCGGGGGGTGGATCTGGGGAGACCCAGTACTTC	CASSAGGGSGETQYF
16	TRBV28	TRBD2	NA	TRBJ2-1	TGTGCCAGCGGAACTAGCGGGGGGGCTAATCGCAATGAGCAGTTCTTC	CASGTSGGANRNEQFF
15	TRBV7-8	NA	NA	TRBJ2-1	TGTGCCAGCAGCTTCCGGACCAACTCCTACAATGAGCAGTTCTTC	CASSFRTNSYNEQFF
16	TRBV4-3	NA	NA	TRBJ2-7	TGCGCCAGCAGCCTTACGACATCGGGGGCCTCCTACGAGCAGTACTTC	CASSLTTSGASYEQYF
16	TRBV23-1	TRBD1	NA	TRBJ1-3	TGCGCCAGCAGTCAAAGGACAGGGGGCGGTGGAAACACCATATATTTT	CASSQRTGGGGNTIYF
16	TRBV30	NA	NA	TRBJ2-7	TGTGCCTGGAGTGTACTGAAGGGACTCAGGGCCTACGAGCAGTACTTC	CAWSVLKGLRAYEQYF